Listed here are 5 T cell receptor beta chains from one sample, sequenced in a study of OX40 agonist ivuxolimab in advanced cancers. Produced via immunoSEQ multiplex PCR; TCRdb's table is partial and in-frame only. Here the sample spans 40,000 to 60,000 clones, 80% to 90% being singletons. The material was CD4+ or CD8+ T cells sorted from blood, obtained in a trial of the OX40 agonist ivuxolimab. All receptors come from an adult with an advanced solid tumor such as melanoma, head and neck, liver or kidney cancer.

This clone appeared once. V is TRBV28 and J is TRBJ2-7; no definite D call. V dropped 2 bases and J dropped 5 bases, with 13 bases sitting between them. Looked up from germline, CDR1 is MDHEN and CDR2 is SYDVKM. There are 14 residues in the CDR3. The CDR3: CASSLTDLGNEQYF. The CDR3, as DNA: TGTGCCAGCAGTTTAACGGATCTAGGGAACGAGCAGTACTTC.

This clone appeared once. The chain recombines TRBV21-1 with TRBJ1-2; TRBD1 was called by the table and not checked on the DNA. TRBV21-1 is a known pseudogene. The CDR3 covers 13 residues. Here the CDR3 DNA reads TGTGCCAGCAGCAAGGGACAGTACTATGGCTACACCTTC. As protein: CASSKGQYYGYTF.

The chain combines TRBV5-5 with TRBJ2-7; D is unresolved. Per germline, CDR1 SGHKS and CDR2 YYEKEE (reference sequence). The CDR3 runs to 13 residues. V was cut by 0 bases and J by 4 bases, with 8 bases left in between. For the CDR3, the DNA is TGTGCCAGCAGCTTGGAGGGTGATTACGAGCAGTACTTC. It codes for CASSLEGDYEQYF.

V usage is TRBV19 and J usage is TRBJ2-4; the D gene is possibly TRBD2 (5 bases). The CDR3 extends over 15 amino acids. Germline V gene lookup returns CDR1 LNHDA and CDR2 SQIVND (reference sequence). Trimming removed 4 bases at V and 1 base at J, with 11 bases between. Here the CDR3 DNA reads TGTGCCAGTAGTAACAGCGGACTGGCCAAAAACATTCAGTACTTC. Its protein is CASSNSGLAKNIQYF.

This chain links TRBV6-1 with TRBJ2-6, with D unresolved. This CDR3 region has 13 residues. Trimming took off 8 bases at V and 0 bases at J, with 5 bases between the two ends. Germline assignment: CDR1 MNHNS and CDR2 SASEGT. CDR3 nucleotides: TGTGCCAGCCACGCCTCTGGGGCCAACGTCCTGACTTTC. Residues: CASHASGANVLTF.